The 21 T cell receptor beta chains listed next were all sequenced from one sample in a study of T cell responses to AZD1222 COVID-19 vaccine. Sequencing used immunoSEQ multiplex PCR; TCRdb keeps in-frame clones, though not all of them. The sample contains 100,000 to 150,000 clones, roughly 92% of which appear only once. The sample was peripheral blood, taken on day 0 of AZD1222 vaccination. These receptors originate from an adult in good health.

The genes are TRBV27 and TRBJ1-6; no clear D gene. The CDR3 loop spans 16 amino acids. Germline lookup yields CDR1 MNHEY and CDR2 SMNVEV (reference sequence). V lost 5 bases and J lost 4, with 15 bases in between. CDR3 bases: TGTGCCAGCAGTGGTGTGTCGGGCCTTTATAATTCACCCCTCCACTTT. Residues: CASSGVSGLYNSPLHF.

This clone is a singleton in its sample. The rearrangement joins TRBV6-2 or TRBV6-3 to TRBJ1-1, with D tentatively TRBD1 (5 bases). This CDR3 comprises 14 residues. Germline V gives CDR1 MNHEY, CDR2 SVGEGT. Trimming took off 4 bases at V and 4 bases at J, with 13 bases between the two ends. The CDR3 coding sequence is TGTGCCAGCAGTTTTATCAGGGTGCGCACTGAAGCTTTCTTT. Translating gives CASSFIRVRTEAFF.

This chain joins TRBV11-2 and TRBJ2-5; D is unclear. This CDR3 has 11 amino acids. Germline CDR1 SGHAT, CDR2 FQNNGV. V gave up 8 bases and J gave up 5 bases, with 9 bases separating them. The DNA of the CDR3 is TGTGCCAGCTACAACCGGGAGACCCAGTACTTC. Residues: CASYNRETQYF. Variable domain in full (rest from reference TRBV11-2 and TRBJ2-5): EAGVAQSPRYKIIEKRQSVAFWCNPISGHATLYWYQQILGQGPKLLIQFQNNGVVDDSQLPKDRFSAERLKGVDSTLKIQPAKLEDSAVYLCASYNRETQYFGPGTRLLVL.

This chain links TRBV7-3 with TRBJ2-1, with D uncertain. The CDR3 covers 13 residues. Trimming cost V 1 base and J 5 bases, with 6 bases left between them. Germline CDR1 SGHTA, CDR2 FQGTGA. As DNA, the CDR3 is TGTGCCAGCAGCTTAAACAGCGACAATGAGCAGTTCTTC. Translating gives CASSLNSDNEQFF.

The genes are TRBV7-3 and TRBJ2-5; possibly TRBD2 for D (5 bases). Per germline, CDR1 SGHTA and CDR2 FQGTGA. Trimming took 4 bases from V and 5 from J, leaving 17 bases between them. This CDR3 region has 15 residues. CDR3 DNA: TGTGCCAGCAGCTCATCCAGCGGTTCGGTGGAGACCCAGTACTTC. Residues: CASSSSSGSVETQYF.

This chain connects TRBV6-5 to TRBJ1-1, with D possibly being TRBD1 (6 bases). Germline V gives CDR1 MNHEY, CDR2 SVGAGI. V was cut by 7 bases and J by 2 bases, with 14 bases left in between. This CDR3 has 14 amino acids. The CDR3 DNA sequence: TGTGCCAGCAAAGCAGGGGCGGCAAACACTGAAGCTTTCTTT. Amino acids: CASKAGAANTEAFF.

V is TRBV5-1 and J is TRBJ2-7; 8 nucleotides match TRBD1. V lost 0 bases to trimming and J lost 7 bases; unmatched junction nucleotides: 9. Germline CDR1 reads SGHRS; CDR2 reads YFSETQ. The CDR3 loop spans 15 amino acids. In DNA form, the CDR3 reads TGCGCCAGCAGCTTGGCCAGTCAGGGGGCTGAAGAGCAGTACTTC. This encodes CASSLASQGAEEQYF.

The chain has TRBV3-1 (or the pseudogene TRBV3-2) and TRBJ1-2, with D possibly being TRBD1 (6 bases). V lost 1 base to trimming and J lost 7 bases, with 16 bases between them. The CDR3 runs 15 residues. The V gene's germline CDR1 is LGHDT and CDR2 YNNKEL (reference sequence). CDR3 bases: TGTGCCAGCAGCCAAGCTCGGGGGGCATCGGGTGGCTACACCTTC. It translates to CASSQARGASGGYTF.

CDR3 in DNA: TGTGCCAGTAGTATGAGACAGATGAACACTGAAGCTTTCTTT. This codes for CASSMRQMNTEAFF. The chain is built from TRBV19 and TRBJ1-1; possible D gene TRBD1, 5 bases. CDR1 is LNHDA and CDR2 is SQIVND in the germline V gene (reference sequence). V was shortened by 3 bases and J by 0 bases, with 8 bases between the two germline ends. There are 14 residues in the CDR3.

The chain carries TRBV11-1 and TRBJ1-1, with D possibly being TRBD1 (6 bases). The CDR3 contains 13 residues. Per the germline V gene, CDR1 is SGHAT and CDR2 is FQDESV (reference sequence). Trimming took off 7 bases at V and 4 bases at J, with 13 bases between the two ends. The DNA of the CDR3 is TGTGCCAGCACCCTCATAGGGGGCACTGAAGCTTTCTTT. It codes for CASTLIGGTEAFF.

Worth noting for this clone: At one of its ends the junction is not consistent with the germline gene, which may arise from a read error. The J gene is TRBJ2-1, the V gene TRBV7-9; 9 nucleotides line up with TRBD1. Germline lookup yields CDR1 SEHNR and CDR2 FQNEAQ (reference sequence). The CDR3 sequence is 16 residues long. The CDR3 reads CASSVAGTGSNNEQFF. CDR3 bases: TGTGCCAGCAGCGTAGCTGGGACAGGGTCGAACAATGAGCAGTTCTTC.

V and J are TRBV5-1 and TRBJ1-1, with D tentatively TRBD1 (5 bases). V lost 5 bases, J lost 11 bases, and 16 bases lay in between. From germline, CDR1 is SGHRS and CDR2 YFSETQ. The length of the CDR3 is 12 residues. Written as DNA, the CDR3 is TGCGCCAGCAGGTCCGGGTCGGGGGGTGCTTTCTTT. This codes for CASRSGSGGAFF.

The chain recombines TRBV27 with TRBJ1-2; D gene unclear. This CDR3 is 15 amino acids long. Trimming left V 6 bases short and J 3 bases short, with 17 bases between. Per germline, CDR1 MNHEY and CDR2 SMNVEV (reference sequence). CDR3 sequence: CASRPGDGADYGYTF. CDR3 nucleotides: TGTGCCAGCAGGCCCGGCGACGGAGCAGACTATGGCTACACCTTC.

The genes are TRBV10-3 and TRBJ2-3, with 9 bases lining up with TRBD1. Germline CDR1 ENHRY, CDR2 SYGVKD. This CDR3 is built from 15 residues. Trimming at V came to 3 bases and at J to 3 bases, leaving 4 bases not matched to a gene. The CDR3 DNA is TGTGCCATCAGTGAAGGGACAGGGAGGACAGATACGCAGTATTTT. Translating it yields CAISEGTGRTDTQYF.

The rearrangement uses TRBV2 and TRBJ1-5; 9 bases align to TRBD1. V shed 4 bases and J 7 bases; nucleotides not matched to a gene: 5. This CDR3 is 14 amino acids long. Germline V gene data show CDR1 as SNHLY and CDR2 as FYNNEI. As DNA, the CDR3 is TGTGCCAGCAGTGGGGGACAGGGATGGCAGCCCCAGCATTTT. Translating it yields CASSGGQGWQPQHF.

The chain couples TRBV6-1 to TRBJ1-2; D gene ambiguous. Germline CDR1 reads MNHNS; CDR2 reads SASEGT. The V and J ends lost 2 bases and 8 bases respectively, with 6 bases between them. This CDR3 is built from 11 residues. CDR3 sequence reads: CASSEYNGYTF. CDR3 in DNA: TGTGCCAGCAGTGAATATAACGGCTACACCTTC.

The chain uses TRBV2 and TRBJ1-1; D gene ambiguous. The CDR3 extends over 12 amino acids. Trimming cost V 4 bases and J 1 base, with 4 bases left between them. Germline CDR1 and CDR2: SNHLY and FYNNEI. The CDR3 loop is CASSVPNTEAFF. The CDR3 region has the DNA TGTGCCAGCAGTGTGCCGAACACTGAAGCTTTCTTT.

This sequence joins TRBV24-1 and TRBJ1-4, with D tentatively TRBD1 (5 bases). The V end lost 8 bases, the J end lost 5 bases, and 11 bases lay between the germline ends. Germline loops: CDR1 KGHDR, CDR2 SFDVKD. The CDR3 is 13 residues long. CDR3 residues: CATKDKDNEKLFF. DNA for the CDR3: TGTGCCACCAAGGACAAGGACAATGAAAAACTGTTTTTT.

The chain uses TRBV28 and TRBJ1-2; 7 bases match TRBD1. The germline gives CDR1 MDHEN, CDR2 SYDVKM. The CDR3 totals 13 residues. The trim removed 6 bases at V and 2 bases at J, leaving 3 bases unmatched. The CDR3 loop reads CASRPTGNYGYTF. For the CDR3, the DNA is TGTGCCAGCAGGCCGACAGGGAACTATGGCTACACCTTC.

This rearrangement joins TRBV28 to TRBJ2-7, with 7 nucleotides matching TRBD1. The V segment lost 0 bases and the J segment 2 bases; nucleotides outside the gene matches: 4. The CDR3 has 15 amino acids. The germline CDR1 and CDR2 sequences are MDHEN and SYDVKM. CDR3 sequence (DNA): TGTGCCAGCAGTTTATGGCAGGGGGTGACCTACGAGCAGTACTTC. Translation gives CASSLWQGVTYEQYF.

The rearrangement uses TRBV7-8 and TRBJ2-7; D is uncertain. The CDR3 is 16 amino acids. V lost 2 bases, J lost 4 bases, and 18 bases lay in between. CDR1 SGHVS and CDR2 FQNEAQ come from the germline V gene. As DNA, the CDR3 is TGTGCCAGCAGCTTAAATTCGCTCAGCCGATCTTACGAGCAGTACTTC. It codes for CASSLNSLSRSYEQYF. The whole variable domain, remainder taken from reference TRBV7-8 and TRBJ2-7, is GAGVSQSPRYKVAKRGQDVALRCDPISGHVSLFWYQQALGQGPEFLTYFQNEAQLDKSGLPSDRFFAERPEGSVSTLKIQRTQQEDSAVYLCASSLNSLSRSYEQYFGPGTRLTVT.